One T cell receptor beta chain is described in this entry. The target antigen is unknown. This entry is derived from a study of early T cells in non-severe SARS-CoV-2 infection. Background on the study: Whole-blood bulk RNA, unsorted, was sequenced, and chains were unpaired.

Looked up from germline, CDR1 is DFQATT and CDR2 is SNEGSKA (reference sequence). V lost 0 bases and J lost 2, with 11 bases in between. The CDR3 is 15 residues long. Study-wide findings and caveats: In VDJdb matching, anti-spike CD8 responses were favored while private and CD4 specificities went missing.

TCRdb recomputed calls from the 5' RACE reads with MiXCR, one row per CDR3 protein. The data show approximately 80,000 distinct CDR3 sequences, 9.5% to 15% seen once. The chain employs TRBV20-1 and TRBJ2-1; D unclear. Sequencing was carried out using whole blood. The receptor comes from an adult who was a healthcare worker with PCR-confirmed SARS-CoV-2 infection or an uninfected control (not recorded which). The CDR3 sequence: CSARDRKGPYNEQFF. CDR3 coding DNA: TGCAGTGCTAGAGATCGGAAGGGCCCCTACAATGAGCAGTTCTTC.